Each of the 11 T cell receptor beta chains below was sequenced from the same sample in a study of blood T cells in healthy people across ages. A second about 7 to 11 cycle PCR used barcoded and J-beta primers. Via MiXCR, TCRdb re-called the 5' RACE reads, giving one row per CDR3 protein. The sample includes some 1,800,000 distinct CDR3 sequences, about two fifths of them seen just once. Sequenced input: blood. These receptors came from a human donor in good health.

The rearrangement links TRBV21-1 to TRBJ2-2. TRBV21-1 is annotated as a pseudogene. The CDR3 is 17 residues long. CDR3 protein: CASSQRGLGENTGELFF. CDR3 nucleotides: TGTGCCAGCAGCCAAAGGGGTCTTGGTGAGAACACCGGGGAGCTGTTTTTT.

On this clonotype itself: A read error is possible here, since a much larger clone lies one base away. The chain combines TRBV29-1 with TRBJ1-2; weak D call: TRBD1 (5 bases). This CDR3 is 14 amino acids long. The V gene's germline CDR1 is SQVTM and CDR2 ANQGSEA. CDR3 sequence (DNA): TGCAGCGTTTACGGGGGTCTTGCTAACTGTGGCTACACCTTC. It encodes CSVYGGLANCGYTF.

The chain couples TRBV18 to TRBJ2-1; tentatively, D is TRBD2 (5 bases). Germline lookup yields CDR1 KGHSH and CDR2 LQKENI. This CDR3 comprises 13 residues. The V gene lost 0 bases and the J gene lost 8 bases, with 8 bases spanning the gap. Here the CDR3 DNA reads TGTGCCAGCTCACCACCGGGGAGCGATGAGCAGTTCTTC. This gives the protein CASSPPGSDEQFF.

V and J are TRBV19 and TRBJ1-5; TRBD1 might be the D (6 bases). The CDR3 covers 15 residues. V lost 1 base and J lost 9, with 16 bases in between. Germline CDR1 LNHDA, CDR2 SQIVND (reference sequence). The CDR3 DNA reads TGTGCCAGTAGTATAGGGGGGGCTGAGGGTTGGCCCCAGCATTTT. Amino acid sequence: CASSIGGAEGWPQHF.

This clonotype was seen more than once but under ten times. This sequence joins TRBV28 and TRBJ2-1; 9 bases line up with TRBD2. V lost 6 bases to trimming and J lost 9 bases; unmatched junction nucleotides: 24. Germline assignment: CDR1 MDHEN and CDR2 SYDVKM. The CDR3 runs to 19 residues. The CDR3 bases are TGTGCCAGCAGCACACTAGCGGGCTCTCGGGGGGGCCCCGGGACTGAGCAGTTCTTC. Its translation: CASSTLAGSRGGPGTEQFF.

This clonotype showed up just a few times. The chain joins TRBV29-1 to TRBJ2-5; 7 bases fit TRBD1. With the DNA end fitting TRBJ2-7 better, the J assignment may be wrong. Germline V lookup: CDR1 SQVTM, CDR2 ANQGSEA. The CDR3 is made up of 13 amino acids. This CDR3 is CSVETDRPNEQYF. The DNA for the CDR3 is TGCAGCGTTGAAACGGACAGGCCGAACGAGCAGTACTTC.

A remark on this clonotype: A read error may produce the germline difference seen at one junction end. The genes are TRBV29-1 and TRBJ2-5; 7 bases map to TRBD2. The DNA end lines up better with TRBJ2-7; the J call may be wrong. Germline CDR1 reads SQVTM; CDR2 reads ANQGSEA. The CDR3 covers 14 residues. CDR3 protein: CSVKDERGCHEQYF. In DNA, the CDR3 is TGCAGCGTTAAAGACGAGCGGGGATGTCACGAGCAGTACTTC.

This clonotype occurred many times. This chain connects TRBV5-1 to TRBJ1-2; TRBD1 matches 7 bases. Germline V gene data show CDR1 as SGHRS and CDR2 as YFSETQ. The CDR3 consists of 13 residues. J lost 4 bases, V lost 4 bases, and 4 bases had no gene match. The CDR3 coding sequence is TGCGCCAGCAGCGCAGACAGGGTCTATGGCTACACCTTC. Its protein is CASSADRVYGYTF.

The V and J genes are TRBV7-9 and TRBJ1-4; no clear D gene. The germline V gene encodes CDR1 SEHNR and CDR2 FQNEAQ (reference sequence). V gave up 4 bases and J gave up 8 bases, with 14 bases separating them. The length of the CDR3 is 14 residues. CDR3 amino acids: CASSSGLSGEKLFF. CDR3 coding DNA: TGTGCCAGCAGCTCGGGTCTGTCGGGCGAAAAACTGTTTTTT. The entire variable domain, with the rest obtained from reference TRBV7-9 and TRBJ1-4, is as follows: DTGVSQNPRHKITKRGQNVTFRCDPISEHNRLYWYRQTLGQGPEFLTYFQNEAQLEKSRLLSDRFSAERPKGSFSTLEIQRTEQGDSAMYLCASSSGLSGEKLFFGSGTQLSVL.

Concerning this clonotype itself: A much more abundant neighbour one base away suggests this may be a read error. The chain couples TRBV29-1 to TRBJ2-4, with 12 bases identical to TRBD1. Germline V gene lookup returns CDR1 SQVTM and CDR2 ANQGSEA. The CDR3 has 14 residues. CDR3: CSTGTGGVGNIQDF. The CDR3 region has the DNA TGCAGCACAGGGACAGGGGGCGTCGGAAACATTCAGGACTTC.

This clonotype was found many times. The V gene is TRBV29-1, the J gene TRBJ2-7; D is possibly TRBD1 or TRBD2 (6 bases each). The V gene lost 2 bases and the J gene lost 1 base, with 12 bases spanning the gap. This CDR3 contains 14 residues. Germline V gene lookup returns CDR1 SQVTM and CDR2 ANQGSEA. The CDR3 reads CSVELGGSSYEQYF. The CDR3 region has the DNA TGCAGCGTTGAATTAGGGGGGAGTTCCTACGAGCAGTACTTC.